The rows below give T cell receptor beta chains drawn from one sample of a study of T-cell reconstitution after alpha-beta-depleted transplantation in children. TCRdb re-called the PCR reads with MiXCR, one entry per CDR3 protein. The data contain almost 600,000 distinct CDR3 sequences, 27% of them singletons. Sequencing used PBMCs, obtained before TCRalphabeta/CD19-depleted stem cell transplant. The receptors here all came from a boy in the first two years of life with Wiskott-Aldrich syndrome, due to receive a stem cell transplant. Both conserved end residues are part of each CDR3. Fields, in order: V gene, J gene, CDR3 protein.

>TRBV5-6|TRBJ2-1
CASSLSGVQQFF
>TRBV20-1|TRBJ2-1
CSASLAGRSYNEQFF
>TRBV5-1|TRBJ2-1
CASSPQTSSYNEQFF
>TRBV12-3/TRBV12-4|TRBJ2-7
CASSNRTYEQYF
>TRBV5-1|TRBJ2-7
CASSVNPSSYEQYF
>TRBV20-1|TRBJ2-7
CSARDPSARLAGGDEQYF
>TRBV6-5|TRBJ2-3
CASSYATSGKQYF
>TRBV2|TRBJ2-1
CASSVLLGSEQFF
>TRBV5-6|TRBJ2-1
CASSQDRFYNEQFF
>TRBV24-1|TRBJ2-5
CATSDPGPGKETQYF
>TRBV2|TRBJ2-7
CASSASTANYEQYF
>TRBV10-3|TRBJ2-3
CAISPLAGGSDTQYF
>TRBV4-1|TRBJ1-3
CASSQDSPGSPGNTIYF
>TRBV29-1|TRBJ1-5
CSVIYQGQPSNQPQHF
>TRBV28|TRBJ2-1
CASGGDRGLSEQFF
>TRBV5-1|TRBJ2-7
CASSLGVAGVREQYF
>TRBV28|TRBJ2-1
CASSLRGGENNEQFF
>TRBV7-2|TRBJ2-5
CASSPGSPGETQYF
>TRBV24-1|TRBJ2-1
CVTSDTSDRGHEQFF
>TRBV14|TRBJ2-7
CASSYSGSPNEQYF
>TRBV21-1|TRBJ2-3
CASSRPGTGDYTDTQYF
>TRBV11-2|TRBJ2-3
CASSLPVTSGRISDTQYF
>TRBV5-1|TRBJ1-4
CASSSGGLNEKLFF
>TRBV28|TRBJ2-1
CASSLSGREQFF
>TRBV12-3/TRBV12-4|TRBJ2-1
CASTATGREQFF
>TRBV2|TRBJ2-3
CASSERTSGGDTQYF
>TRBV5-1|TRBJ1-1
CASSLGQANTEAFF
>TRBV5-1|TRBJ2-1
CASSPGTSEGNEQFF
>TRBV5-6|TRBJ2-2
CASSSLTGGHGELFF
>TRBV29-1|TRBJ2-2
CSVEGPGELFF
>TRBV5-1|TRBJ2-3
CASSLWWGATDTQYF